The sequence of this TCR beta chain was determined in a study of blood T cell repertoires in COVID-19. Study-level background: Acute-phase and convalescent COVID-19 samples originated in the United States, Italy and Spain. PBMCs, B-cell-depleted T cells, or T cells provided the cDNA or gDNA that made up the material.

Per the original data handling: It was from reference gene primer amplification that nucleated cell counts were estimated. TCRdb keeps only in-frame clones here, not all; method: immunoSEQ multiplex PCR. The DNA was the basis for D and trimming; V, J and clone size are from that table. The sample records about 200,000 clones, more than 65% being singletons. The CDR3 is made up of 15 amino acids. Trimming cost V 1 base and J 4 bases, with 10 bases left between them. Germline-derived CDR1 and CDR2 are SNHLY and FYNNEI. This TCR was sampled from a human donor in a cohort sampled during active COVID-19. The V and J genes are TRBV2 and TRBJ2-2, with D perhaps TRBD1 (5 bases). Sequencing was done on a sample of peripheral blood. CDR3 in DNA: TGTGCCAGCAGTGAAGGCTACAGGCCCACCGGGGAGCTGTTTTTT. Amino acids: CASSEGYRPTGELFF.